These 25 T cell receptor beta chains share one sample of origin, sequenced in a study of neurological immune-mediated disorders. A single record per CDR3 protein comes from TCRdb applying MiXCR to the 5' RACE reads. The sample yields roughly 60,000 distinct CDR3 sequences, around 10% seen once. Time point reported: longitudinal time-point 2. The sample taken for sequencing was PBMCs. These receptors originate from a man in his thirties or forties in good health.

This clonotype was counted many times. The CDR3 reads CASNLRGSYEQYF. Here the CDR3 DNA reads TGTGCCAGCAACTTACGAGGGTCCTACGAGCAGTACTTC. The chain carries TRBV12-3 or TRBV12-4 and TRBJ2-7, with D perhaps matching TRBD2 (5 bases). Trimming left V 7 bases short and J 1 base short, with 11 bases between. The CDR3 sequence is 13 residues long.

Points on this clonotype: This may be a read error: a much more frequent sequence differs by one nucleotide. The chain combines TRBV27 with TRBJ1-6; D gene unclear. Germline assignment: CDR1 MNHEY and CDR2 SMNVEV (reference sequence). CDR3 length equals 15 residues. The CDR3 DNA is TGTGCCAGCAGGGAGCCTTATCCCCCCAATTCACCCCTCCAATTT. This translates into CASREPYPPNSPLQF.

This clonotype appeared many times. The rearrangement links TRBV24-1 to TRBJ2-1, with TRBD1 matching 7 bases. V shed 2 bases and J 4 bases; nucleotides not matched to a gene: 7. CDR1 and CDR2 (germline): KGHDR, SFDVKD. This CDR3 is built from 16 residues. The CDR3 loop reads CATSDSRQGGYNEQFF. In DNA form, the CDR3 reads TGTGCCACCAGTGATTCTCGACAGGGTGGATACAATGAGCAGTTCTTC.

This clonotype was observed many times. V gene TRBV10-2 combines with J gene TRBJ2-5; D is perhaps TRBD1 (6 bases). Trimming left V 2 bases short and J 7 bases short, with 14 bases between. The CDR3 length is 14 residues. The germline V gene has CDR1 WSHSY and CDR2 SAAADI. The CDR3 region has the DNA TGCGCCAGCAGTGAGGTAGGGGGTGCCGGGACCCAGTACTTC. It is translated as CASSEVGGAGTQYF.

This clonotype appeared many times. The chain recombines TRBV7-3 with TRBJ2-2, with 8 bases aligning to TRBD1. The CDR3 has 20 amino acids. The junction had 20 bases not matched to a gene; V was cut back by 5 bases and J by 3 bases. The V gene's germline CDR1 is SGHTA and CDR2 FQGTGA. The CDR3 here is CASSAHAADRGFLDTGELFF. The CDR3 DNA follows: TGTGCCAGCAGCGCACACGCCGCCGACAGGGGTTTTTTGGACACCGGGGAGCTGTTTTTT.

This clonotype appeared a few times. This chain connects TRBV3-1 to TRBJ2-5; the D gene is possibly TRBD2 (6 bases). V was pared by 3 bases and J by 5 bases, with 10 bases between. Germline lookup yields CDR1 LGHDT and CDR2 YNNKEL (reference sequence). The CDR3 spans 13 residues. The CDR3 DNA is TGTGCCAGCAGCCAGCCGGGAGTCGAGACCCAGTACTTC. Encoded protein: CASSQPGVETQYF.

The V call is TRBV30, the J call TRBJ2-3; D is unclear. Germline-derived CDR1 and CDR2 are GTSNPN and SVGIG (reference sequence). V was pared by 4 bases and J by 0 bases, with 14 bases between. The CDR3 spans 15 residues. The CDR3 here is CAWTPVGVSTDTQYF. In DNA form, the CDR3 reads TGTGCCTGGACCCCTGTTGGGGTTAGCACAGATACGCAGTATTTT.

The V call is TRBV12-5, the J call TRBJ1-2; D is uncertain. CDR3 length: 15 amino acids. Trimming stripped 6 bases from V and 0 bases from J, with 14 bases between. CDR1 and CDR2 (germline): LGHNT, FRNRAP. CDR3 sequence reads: CASGSSTFPNYGYTF. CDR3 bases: TGTGCTAGTGGATCATCGACATTCCCTAACTATGGCTACACCTTC.

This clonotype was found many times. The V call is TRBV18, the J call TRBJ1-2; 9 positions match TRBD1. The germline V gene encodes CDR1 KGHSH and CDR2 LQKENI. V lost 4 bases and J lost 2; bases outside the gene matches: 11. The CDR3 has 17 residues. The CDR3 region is CASSRTLPGQGNYGYTF. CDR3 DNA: TGTGCCAGCTCACGAACTCTACCGGGACAGGGCAACTATGGCTACACCTTC.

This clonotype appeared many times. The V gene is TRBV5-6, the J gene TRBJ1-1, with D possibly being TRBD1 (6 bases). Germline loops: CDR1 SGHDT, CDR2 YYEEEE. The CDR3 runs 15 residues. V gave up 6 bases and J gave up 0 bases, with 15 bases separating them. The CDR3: CASKGGPAMNTEAFF. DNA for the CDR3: TGTGCCAGCAAGGGGGGCCCTGCGATGAACACTGAAGCTTTCTTT.

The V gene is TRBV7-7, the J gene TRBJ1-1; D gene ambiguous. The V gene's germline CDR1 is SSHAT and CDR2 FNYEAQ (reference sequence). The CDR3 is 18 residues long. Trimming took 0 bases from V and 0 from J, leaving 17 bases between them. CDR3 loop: CASSLAFSQAPLNTEAFF. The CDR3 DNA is TGTGCCAGCAGCTTAGCCTTCTCGCAGGCGCCCCTGAACACTGAAGCTTTCTTT.

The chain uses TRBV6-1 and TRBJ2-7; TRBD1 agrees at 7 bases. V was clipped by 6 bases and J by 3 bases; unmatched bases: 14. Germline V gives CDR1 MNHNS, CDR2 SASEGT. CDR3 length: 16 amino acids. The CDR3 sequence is CASSQNDLTGFYEQYF. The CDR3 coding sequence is TGTGCCAGCAGCCAGAACGACTTGACAGGGTTCTACGAGCAGTACTTC.

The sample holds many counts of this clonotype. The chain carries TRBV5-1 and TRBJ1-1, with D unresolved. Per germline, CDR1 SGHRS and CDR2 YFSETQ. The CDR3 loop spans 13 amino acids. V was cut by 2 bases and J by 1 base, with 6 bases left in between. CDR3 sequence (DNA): TGCGCCAGCAGCTTCTCAGAGAACACTGAAGCTTTCTTT. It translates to CASSFSENTEAFF. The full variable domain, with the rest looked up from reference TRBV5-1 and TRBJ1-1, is KAGVTQTPRYLIKTRGQQVTLSCSPISGHRSVSWYQQTPGQGLQFLFEYFSETQRNKGNFPGRFSGRQFSNSRSEMNVSTLELGDSALYLCASSFSENTEAFFGQGTRLTVV.

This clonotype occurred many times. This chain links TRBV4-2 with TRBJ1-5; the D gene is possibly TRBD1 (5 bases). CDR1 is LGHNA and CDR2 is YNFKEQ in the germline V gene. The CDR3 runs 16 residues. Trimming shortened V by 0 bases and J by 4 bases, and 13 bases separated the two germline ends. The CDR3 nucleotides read TGTGCCAGCAGCCAAGAATGGTCAGGGCCTAATCAGCCCCAGCATTTT. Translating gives CASSQEWSGPNQPQHF.

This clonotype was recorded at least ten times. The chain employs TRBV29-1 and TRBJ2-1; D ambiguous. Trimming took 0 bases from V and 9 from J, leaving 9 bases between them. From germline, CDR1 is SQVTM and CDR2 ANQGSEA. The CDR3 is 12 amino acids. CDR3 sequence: CSVEDIQSEQFF. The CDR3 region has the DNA TGCAGCGTTGAAGATATACAGAGTGAGCAGTTCTTC.

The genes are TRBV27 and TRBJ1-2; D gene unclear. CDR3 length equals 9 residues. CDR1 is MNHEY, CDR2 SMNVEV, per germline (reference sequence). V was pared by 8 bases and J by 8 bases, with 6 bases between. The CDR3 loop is CASGEGYTF. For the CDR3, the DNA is TGTGCCAGCGGGGAAGGCTACACCTTC.

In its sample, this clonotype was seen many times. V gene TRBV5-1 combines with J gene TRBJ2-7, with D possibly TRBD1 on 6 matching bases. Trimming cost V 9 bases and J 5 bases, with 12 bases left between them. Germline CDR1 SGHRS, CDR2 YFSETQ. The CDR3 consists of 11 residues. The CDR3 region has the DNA TGCGCCACCCAAGAGGGGGACGAGCAGTACTTC. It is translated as CATQEGDEQYF.

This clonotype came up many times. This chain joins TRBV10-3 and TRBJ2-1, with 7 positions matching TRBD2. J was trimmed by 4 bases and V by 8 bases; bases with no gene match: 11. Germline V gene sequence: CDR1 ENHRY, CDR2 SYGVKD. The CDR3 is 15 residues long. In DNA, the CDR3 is TGTGCCATCCGAACCAGCGGGAAGGAGTACAATGAGCAGTTCTTC. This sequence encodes CAIRTSGKEYNEQFF.

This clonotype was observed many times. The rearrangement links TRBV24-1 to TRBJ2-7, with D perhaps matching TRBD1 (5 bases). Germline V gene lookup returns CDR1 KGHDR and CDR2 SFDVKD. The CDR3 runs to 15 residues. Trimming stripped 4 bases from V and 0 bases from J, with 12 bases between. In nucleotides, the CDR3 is TGTGCCACCAGTGACGGAACAGGCGACTCCTACGAGCAGTACTTC. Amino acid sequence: CATSDGTGDSYEQYF.

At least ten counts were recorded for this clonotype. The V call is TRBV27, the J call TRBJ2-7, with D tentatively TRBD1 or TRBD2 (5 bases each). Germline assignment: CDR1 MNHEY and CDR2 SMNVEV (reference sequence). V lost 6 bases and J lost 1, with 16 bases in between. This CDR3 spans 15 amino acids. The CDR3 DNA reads TGTGCCAGCAGCAGGGACGCCGTTAGATCCTACGAGCAGTACTTC. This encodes CASSRDAVRSYEQYF.

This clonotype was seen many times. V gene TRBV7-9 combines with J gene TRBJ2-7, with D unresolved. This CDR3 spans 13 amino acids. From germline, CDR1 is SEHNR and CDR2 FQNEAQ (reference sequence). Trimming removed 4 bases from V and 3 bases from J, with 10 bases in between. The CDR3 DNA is TGTGCCAGCAGCTCGGGCTCAAACTACGAGCAGTACTTC. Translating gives CASSSGSNYEQYF.

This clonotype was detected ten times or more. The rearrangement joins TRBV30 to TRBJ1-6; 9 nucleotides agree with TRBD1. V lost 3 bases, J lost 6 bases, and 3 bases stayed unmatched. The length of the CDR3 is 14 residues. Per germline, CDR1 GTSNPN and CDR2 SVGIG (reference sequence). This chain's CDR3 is CAWSPGQGNSPLHF. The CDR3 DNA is TGTGCCTGGAGCCCGGGACAGGGTAATTCACCCCTCCACTTT.

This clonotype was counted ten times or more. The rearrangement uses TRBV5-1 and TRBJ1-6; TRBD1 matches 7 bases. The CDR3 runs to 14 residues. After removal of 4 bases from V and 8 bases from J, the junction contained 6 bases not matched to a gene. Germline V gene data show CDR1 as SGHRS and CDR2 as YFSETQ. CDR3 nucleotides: TGCGCCAGCAGCCAGACAGGGTTTGATTCACCCCTCCACTTT. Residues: CASSQTGFDSPLHF.

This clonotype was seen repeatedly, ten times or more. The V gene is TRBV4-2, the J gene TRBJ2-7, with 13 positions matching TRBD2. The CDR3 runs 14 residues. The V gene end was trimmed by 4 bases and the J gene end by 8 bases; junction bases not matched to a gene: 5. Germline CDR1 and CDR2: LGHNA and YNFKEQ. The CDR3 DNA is TGTGCCAGCAGCCCACTAGCGGGAGGGCCTCAGCAGTACTTC. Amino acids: CASSPLAGGPQQYF.

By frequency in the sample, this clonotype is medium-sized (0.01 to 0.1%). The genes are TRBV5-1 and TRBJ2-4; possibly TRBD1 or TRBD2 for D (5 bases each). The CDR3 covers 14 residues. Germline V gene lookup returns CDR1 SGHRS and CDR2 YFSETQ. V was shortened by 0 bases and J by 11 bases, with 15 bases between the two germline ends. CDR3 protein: CASSLAGTATLQYF. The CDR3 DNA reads TGCGCCAGCAGCTTGGCCGGGACGGCGACCCTTCAGTACTTC.